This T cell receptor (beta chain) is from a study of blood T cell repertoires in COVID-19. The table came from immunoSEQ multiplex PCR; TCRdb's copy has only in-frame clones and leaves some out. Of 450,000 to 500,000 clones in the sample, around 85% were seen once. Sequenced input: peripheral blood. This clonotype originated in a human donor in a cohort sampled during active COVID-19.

CDR3 coding DNA: TGTGCCAGCAGGGGGGACAGGAGCTACACCTTC. This codes for CASRGDRSYTF. The rearrangement links TRBV2 to TRBJ1-2, with 8 bases identical to TRBD1. This CDR3 is 11 amino acids long. V was clipped by 6 bases and J by 9 bases; unmatched bases: 3. Per the germline V gene, CDR1 is SNHLY and CDR2 is FYNNEI.